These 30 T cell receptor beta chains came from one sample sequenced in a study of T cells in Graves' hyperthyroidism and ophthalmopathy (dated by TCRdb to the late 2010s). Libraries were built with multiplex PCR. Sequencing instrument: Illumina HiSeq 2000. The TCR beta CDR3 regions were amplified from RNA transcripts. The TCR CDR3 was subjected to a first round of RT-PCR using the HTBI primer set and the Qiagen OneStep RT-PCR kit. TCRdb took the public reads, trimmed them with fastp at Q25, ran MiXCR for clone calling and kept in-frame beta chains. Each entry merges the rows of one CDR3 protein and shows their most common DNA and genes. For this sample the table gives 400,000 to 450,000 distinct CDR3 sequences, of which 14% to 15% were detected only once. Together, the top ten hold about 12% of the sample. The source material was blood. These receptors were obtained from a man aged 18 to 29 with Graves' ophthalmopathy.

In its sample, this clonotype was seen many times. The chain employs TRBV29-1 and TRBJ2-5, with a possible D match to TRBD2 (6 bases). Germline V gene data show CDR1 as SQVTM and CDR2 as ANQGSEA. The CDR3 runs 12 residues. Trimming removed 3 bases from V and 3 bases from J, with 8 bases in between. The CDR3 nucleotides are TGCAGCGTTGACGCTAGCGAAGAGACCCAGTACTTC. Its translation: CSVDASEETQYF.

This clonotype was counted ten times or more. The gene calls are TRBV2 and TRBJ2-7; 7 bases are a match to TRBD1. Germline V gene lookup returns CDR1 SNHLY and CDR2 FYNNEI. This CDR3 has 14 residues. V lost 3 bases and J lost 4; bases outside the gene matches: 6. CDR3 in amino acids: CASSDRQGRYEQYF. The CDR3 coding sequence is TGTGCCAGCAGTGATCGACAGGGAAGGTACGAGCAGTACTTC.

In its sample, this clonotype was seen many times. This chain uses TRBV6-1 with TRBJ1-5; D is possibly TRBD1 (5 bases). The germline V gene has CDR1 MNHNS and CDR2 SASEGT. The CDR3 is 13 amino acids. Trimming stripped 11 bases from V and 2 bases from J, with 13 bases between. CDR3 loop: CAVKPGRNQPQHF. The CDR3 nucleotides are TGTGCCGTAAAGCCGGGACGCAATCAGCCCCAGCATTTT.

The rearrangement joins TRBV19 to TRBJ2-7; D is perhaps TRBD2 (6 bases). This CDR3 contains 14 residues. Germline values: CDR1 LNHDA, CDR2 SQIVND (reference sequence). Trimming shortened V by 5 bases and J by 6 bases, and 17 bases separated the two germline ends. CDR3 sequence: CASSPSGHQIEQYF. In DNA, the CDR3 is TGTGCCAGTAGTCCCAGCGGGCACCAGATCGAGCAGTACTTC.

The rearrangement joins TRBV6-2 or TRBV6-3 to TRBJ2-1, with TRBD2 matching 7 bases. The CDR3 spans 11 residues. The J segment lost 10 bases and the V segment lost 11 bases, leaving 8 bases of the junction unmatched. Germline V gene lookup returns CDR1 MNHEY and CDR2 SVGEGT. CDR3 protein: CASTGGREQFF. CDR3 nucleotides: TGTGCCTCTACGGGCGGGAGAGAGCAGTTCTTC.

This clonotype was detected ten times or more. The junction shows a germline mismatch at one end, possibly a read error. The DNA of the CDR3 is TGTGCCAGCAGTCCTCGCGCCGGGACAGCCTACGAGCAATACTTC. As protein: CASSPRAGTAYEQYF. This rearrangement joins TRBV6-1 to TRBJ2-7; TRBD1 aligns across 7 bases. The CDR3 runs to 15 residues. The V gene's germline CDR1 is MNHNS and CDR2 SASEGT.

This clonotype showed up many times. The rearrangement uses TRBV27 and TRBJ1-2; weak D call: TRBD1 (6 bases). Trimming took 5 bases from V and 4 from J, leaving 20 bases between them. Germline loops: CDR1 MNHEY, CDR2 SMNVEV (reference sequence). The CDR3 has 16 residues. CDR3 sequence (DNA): TGTGCCAGCAGTACCTCCCCAGGGGCAACGGGCTATGGCTACACCTTC. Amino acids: CASSTSPGATGYGYTF.

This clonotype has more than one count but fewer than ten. CDR3 in DNA: TGCGCCAGCAGCCGACCTCCCAAAGCGGGATCCTACAATGAGCAGTTCTTC. Translating it yields CASSRPPKAGSYNEQFF. The chain carries TRBV4-1 and TRBJ2-1; 7 bases are a match to TRBD2. V shed 4 bases, J shed 1 base, and the junction held 10 bases outside the gene matches. Germline CDR1 MGHRA, CDR2 YSYEKL. The CDR3 is 17 residues long.

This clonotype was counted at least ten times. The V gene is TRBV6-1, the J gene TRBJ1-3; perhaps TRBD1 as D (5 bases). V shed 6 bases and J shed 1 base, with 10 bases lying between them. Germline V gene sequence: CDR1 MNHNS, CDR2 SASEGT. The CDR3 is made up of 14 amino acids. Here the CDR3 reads CASSPGGSGNTIYF. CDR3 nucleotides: TGTGCCAGCAGCCCCGGGGGTTCTGGAAACACCATATATTTT.

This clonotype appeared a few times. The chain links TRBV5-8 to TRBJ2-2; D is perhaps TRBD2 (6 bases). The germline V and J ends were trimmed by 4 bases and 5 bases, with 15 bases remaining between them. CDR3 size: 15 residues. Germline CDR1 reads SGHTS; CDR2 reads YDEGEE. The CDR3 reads CASSPGGGGTGELFF. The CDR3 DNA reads TGTGCCAGCAGCCCCGGGGGTGGGGGGACCGGGGAGCTGTTTTTT.

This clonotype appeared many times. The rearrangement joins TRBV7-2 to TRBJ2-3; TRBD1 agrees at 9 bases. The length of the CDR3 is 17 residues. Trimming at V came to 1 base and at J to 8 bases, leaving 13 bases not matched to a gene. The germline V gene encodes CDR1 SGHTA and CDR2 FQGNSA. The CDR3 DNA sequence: TGTGCCAGCAGCTTAGTAGCAGGGACAGGGCAGGAGGCTACGCAGTATTTT. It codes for CASSLVAGTGQEATQYF.

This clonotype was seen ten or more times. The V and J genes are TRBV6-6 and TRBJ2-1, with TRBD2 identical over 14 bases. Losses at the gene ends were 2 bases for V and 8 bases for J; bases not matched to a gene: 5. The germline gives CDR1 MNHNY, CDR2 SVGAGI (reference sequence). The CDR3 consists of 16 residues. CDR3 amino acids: CASSYGTSGSYDEQFF. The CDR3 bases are TGTGCCAGCAGTTACGGGACTAGCGGGAGTTACGATGAGCAGTTCTTC.

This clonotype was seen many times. The CDR3 loop reads CAWGLDHNSPLHF. The CDR3 nucleotides read TGTGCCTGGGGTTTGGACCATAATTCACCCCTCCACTTT. The chain carries TRBV30 and TRBJ1-6; D is undetermined. Trimming stripped 5 bases from V and 5 bases from J, with 10 bases between. This CDR3 has 13 residues. Germline assignment: CDR1 GTSNPN and CDR2 SVGIG (reference sequence).

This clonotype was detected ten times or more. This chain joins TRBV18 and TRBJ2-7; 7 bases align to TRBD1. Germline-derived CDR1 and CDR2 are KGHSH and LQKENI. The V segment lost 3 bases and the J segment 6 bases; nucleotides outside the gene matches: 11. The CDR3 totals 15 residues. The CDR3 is CASSPGQIADVEQYF. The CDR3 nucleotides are TGTGCCAGCTCACCGGGACAGATAGCTGATGTCGAGCAGTACTTC.

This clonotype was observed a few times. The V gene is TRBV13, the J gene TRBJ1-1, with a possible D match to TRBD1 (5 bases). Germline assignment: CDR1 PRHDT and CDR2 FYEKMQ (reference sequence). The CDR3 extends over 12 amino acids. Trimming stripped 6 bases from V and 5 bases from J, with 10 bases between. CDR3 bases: TGTGCCAGCAGTGAAGCAGGGACTGAAGCTTTCTTT. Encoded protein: CASSEAGTEAFF. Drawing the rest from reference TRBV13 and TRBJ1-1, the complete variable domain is AAGVIQSPRHLIKEKRETATLKCYPIPRHDTVYWYQQGPGQDPQFLISFYEKMQSDKGSIPDRFSAQQFSDYHSELNMSSLELGDSALYFCASSEAGTEAFFGQGTRLTVV.

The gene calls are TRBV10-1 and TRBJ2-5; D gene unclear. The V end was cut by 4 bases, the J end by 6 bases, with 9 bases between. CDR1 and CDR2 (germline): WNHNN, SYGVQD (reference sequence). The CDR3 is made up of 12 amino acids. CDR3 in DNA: TGCGCCAGCAGTGGGCCATCTAAGACCCAGTACTTC. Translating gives CASSGPSKTQYF.

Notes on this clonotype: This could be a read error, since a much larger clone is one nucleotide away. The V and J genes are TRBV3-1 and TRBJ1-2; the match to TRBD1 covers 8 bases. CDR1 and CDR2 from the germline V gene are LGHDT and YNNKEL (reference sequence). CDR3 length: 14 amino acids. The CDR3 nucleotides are TGTGCCAGCAGCCCTCGGACAGGGCACTATGGCTGCACCTTC. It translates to CASSPRTGHYGCTF.

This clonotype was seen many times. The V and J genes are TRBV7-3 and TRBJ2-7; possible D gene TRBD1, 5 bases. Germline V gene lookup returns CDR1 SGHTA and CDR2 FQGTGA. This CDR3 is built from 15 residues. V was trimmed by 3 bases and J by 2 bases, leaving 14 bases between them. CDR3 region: CASSFGVGAAYEQYF. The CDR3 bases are TGTGCCAGCAGCTTTGGGGTAGGGGCGGCCTACGAGCAGTACTTC. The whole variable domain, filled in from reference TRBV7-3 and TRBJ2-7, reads GAGVSQTPSNKVTEKGKYVELRCDPISGHTALYWYRQSLGQGPEFLIYFQGTGAADDSGLPNDRFFAVRPEGSVSTLKIQRTERGDSAVYLCASSFGVGAAYEQYFGPGTRLTVT.

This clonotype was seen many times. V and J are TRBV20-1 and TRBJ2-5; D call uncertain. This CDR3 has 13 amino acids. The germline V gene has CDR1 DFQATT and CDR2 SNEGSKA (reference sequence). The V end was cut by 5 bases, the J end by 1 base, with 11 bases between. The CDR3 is CSASFMSQETQYF. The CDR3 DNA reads TGCAGTGCTTCGTTTATGAGCCAAGAGACCCAGTACTTC.

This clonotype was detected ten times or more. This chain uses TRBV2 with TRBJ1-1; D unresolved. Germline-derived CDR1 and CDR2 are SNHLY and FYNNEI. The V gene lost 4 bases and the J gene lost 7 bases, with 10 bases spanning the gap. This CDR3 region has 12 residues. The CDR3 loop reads CASSGGNHEAFF. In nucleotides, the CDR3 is TGTGCCAGCAGTGGGGGAAATCATGAAGCTTTCTTT.

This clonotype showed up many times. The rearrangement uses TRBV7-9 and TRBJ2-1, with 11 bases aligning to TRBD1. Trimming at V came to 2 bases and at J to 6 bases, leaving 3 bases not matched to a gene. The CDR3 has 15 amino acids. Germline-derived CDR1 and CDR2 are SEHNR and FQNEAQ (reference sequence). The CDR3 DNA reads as TGTGCCAGCAGCTTATACGGGACAGGGGGCAATGAGCAGTTCTTC. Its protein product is CASSLYGTGGNEQFF.

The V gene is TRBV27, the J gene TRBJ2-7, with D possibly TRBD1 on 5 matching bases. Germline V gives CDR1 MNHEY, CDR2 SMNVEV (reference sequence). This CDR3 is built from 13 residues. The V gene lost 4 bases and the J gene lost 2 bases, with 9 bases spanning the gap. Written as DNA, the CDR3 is TGTGCCAGCAGTTATGGACAAGCCTACGAGCAGTACTTC. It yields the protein CASSYGQAYEQYF.

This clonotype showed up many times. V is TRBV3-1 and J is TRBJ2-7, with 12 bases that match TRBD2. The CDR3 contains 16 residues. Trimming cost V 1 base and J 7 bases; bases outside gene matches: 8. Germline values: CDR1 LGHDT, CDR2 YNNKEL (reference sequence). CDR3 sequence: CASSQGLAGAAREQYF. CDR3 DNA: TGTGCCAGCAGCCAAGGACTAGCGGGGGCGGCCCGTGAGCAGTACTTC.

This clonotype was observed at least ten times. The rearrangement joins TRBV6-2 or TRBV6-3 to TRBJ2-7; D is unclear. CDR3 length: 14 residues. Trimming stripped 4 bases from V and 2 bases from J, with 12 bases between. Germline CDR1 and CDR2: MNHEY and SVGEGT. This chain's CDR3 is CASSLSPDPYEQYF. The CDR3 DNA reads TGTGCCAGCAGTTTGAGTCCGGACCCCTACGAGCAGTACTTC.

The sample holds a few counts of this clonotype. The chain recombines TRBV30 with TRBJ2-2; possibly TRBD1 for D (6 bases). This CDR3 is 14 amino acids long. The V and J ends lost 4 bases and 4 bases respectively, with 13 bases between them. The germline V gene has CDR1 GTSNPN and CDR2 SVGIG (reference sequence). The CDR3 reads CAWTQGTVTGELFF. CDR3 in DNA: TGTGCCTGGACGCAGGGGACCGTCACCGGGGAGCTGTTTTTT.

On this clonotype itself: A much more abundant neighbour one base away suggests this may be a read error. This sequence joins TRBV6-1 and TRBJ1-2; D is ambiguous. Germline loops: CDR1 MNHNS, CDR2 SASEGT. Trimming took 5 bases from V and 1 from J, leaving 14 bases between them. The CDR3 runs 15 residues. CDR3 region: CASSTERILNYGYTF. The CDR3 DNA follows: TGTGCCAGCAGTACCGAACGAATCCTTAACTATGGCTACACCTTC.

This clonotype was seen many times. The CDR3 coding sequence is TGCAGCACACGGGACAGGGGGCTTGATACCGGGGAGCTGTTTTTT. This sequence encodes CSTRDRGLDTGELFF. This chain links TRBV29-1 with TRBJ2-2; the match to TRBD1 covers 12 bases. CDR1 is SQVTM and CDR2 is ANQGSEA in the germline V gene. CDR3 length: 15 residues. Trimming cost V 8 bases and J 5 bases; bases outside gene matches: 9.

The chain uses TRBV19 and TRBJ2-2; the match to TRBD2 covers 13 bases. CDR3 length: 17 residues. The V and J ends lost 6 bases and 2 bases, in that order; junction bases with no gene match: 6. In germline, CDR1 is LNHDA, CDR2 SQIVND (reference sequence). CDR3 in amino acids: CASSPGLAGSNTGELFF. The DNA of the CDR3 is TGTGCCAGTAGCCCGGGACTAGCGGGATCAAACACCGGGGAGCTGTTTTTT. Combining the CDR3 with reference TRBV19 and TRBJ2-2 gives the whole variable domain DGGITQSPKYLFRKEGQNVTLSCEQNLNHDAMYWYRQDPGQGLRLIYYSQIVNDFQKGDIAEGYSVSREKKESFPLTVTSAQKNPTAFYLCASSPGLAGSNTGELFFGEGSRLTVL.

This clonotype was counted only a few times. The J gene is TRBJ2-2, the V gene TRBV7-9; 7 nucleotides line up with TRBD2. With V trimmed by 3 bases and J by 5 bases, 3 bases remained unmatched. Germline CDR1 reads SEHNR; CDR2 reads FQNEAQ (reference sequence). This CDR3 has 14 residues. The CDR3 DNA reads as TGTGCCAGCAGCTTGGAACTAGCGACCGGGGAGCTGTTTTTT. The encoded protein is CASSLELATGELFF.

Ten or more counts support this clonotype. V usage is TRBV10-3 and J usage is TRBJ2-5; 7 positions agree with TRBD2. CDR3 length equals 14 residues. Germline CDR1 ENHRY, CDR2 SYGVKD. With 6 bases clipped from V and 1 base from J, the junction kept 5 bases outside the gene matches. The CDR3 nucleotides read TGTGCCATCAGGGCGACTAGCATCCAAGAGACCCAGTACTTC. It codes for CAIRATSIQETQYF.